These 25 T cell receptor beta chains originate from one sample sequenced in a study of OX40 agonist ivuxolimab in advanced cancers. Assay used: immunoSEQ multiplex PCR; TCRdb lists only in-frame clones, some missing. The data show tens of thousands of clones, 86% seen once. Sequences were derived from CD4+ or CD8+ T cells sorted from blood, sampled in a trial of the OX40 agonist ivuxolimab. The receptors were gathered from an adult with an advanced solid tumor such as melanoma, head and neck, liver or kidney cancer.

The chain has TRBV25-1 and TRBJ2-7, with a possible D match to TRBD2 (6 bases). Germline V gene sequence: CDR1 MGHDK, CDR2 SYGVNS. Trimming cost V 0 bases and J 0 bases, with 15 bases left between them. This CDR3 region has 17 residues. The CDR3 sequence is CASSEYFSRDFSYEQYF. The CDR3 DNA follows: TGTGCCAGCAGTGAATACTTCAGCCGGGACTTCTCCTACGAGCAGTACTTC.

The chain uses TRBV18 and TRBJ2-5; D is possibly TRBD1 (6 bases). Trimming cost V 3 bases and J 4 bases, with 12 bases left between them. The CDR3 spans 14 residues. Germline CDR1 is KGHSH and CDR2 is LQKENI. The CDR3 protein is CASSPWGQGETQYF. The CDR3 bases are TGTGCCAGCTCACCGTGGGGGCAGGGAGAGACCCAGTACTTC.

V usage is TRBV13 and J usage is TRBJ1-2; 8 nucleotides match TRBD1. V lost 4 bases to trimming and J lost 4 bases; unmatched junction nucleotides: 8. The CDR3 runs 15 residues. Germline CDR1 PRHDT, CDR2 FYEKMQ (reference sequence). CDR3 amino acids: CASSSAGGIGYGYTF. The CDR3 DNA reads TGTGCCAGCAGCTCAGCAGGGGGCATAGGCTATGGCTACACCTTC.

V and J are TRBV7-8 and TRBJ1-1; D not resolved. The germline CDR1 and CDR2 sequences are SGHVS and FQNEAQ. The CDR3 has 14 residues. Trimming removed 3 bases at V and 0 bases at J, with 8 bases between. The CDR3 loop is CASSFGQMNTEAFF. The CDR3 coding sequence is TGTGCCAGCAGCTTTGGCCAAATGAACACTGAAGCTTTCTTT.

This sequence joins TRBV28 and TRBJ1-3; unclear D gene. Germline loops: CDR1 MDHEN, CDR2 SYDVKM. Trimming pared 6 bases from V and 0 bases from J, leaving 15 bases between. The CDR3 covers 16 residues. The CDR3 loop is CASSSTGLISGNTIYF. Written as DNA, the CDR3 is TGTGCCAGCAGCTCGACCGGATTAATCTCTGGAAACACCATATATTTT.

The chain links TRBV15 to TRBJ2-1; 11 bases map to TRBD2. Unmatched junction bases numbered 5, after V lost 5 bases and J lost 5 bases. This CDR3 is 15 amino acids long. Germline CDR1 LNHNV, CDR2 YYDKDF (reference sequence). The DNA of the CDR3 is TGTGCCACCAGCGGCTTAGCGGGGGGGCACAATGAGCAGTTCTTC. Its translation: CATSGLAGGHNEQFF.

V gene TRBV27 combines with J gene TRBJ1-2; maybe TRBD1 (6 bases). V was clipped by 5 bases and J by 3 bases, with 16 bases between them. This CDR3 has 15 residues. Germline CDR1 is MNHEY and CDR2 is SMNVEV (reference sequence). The CDR3 DNA reads as TGTGCCAGCAGTCCCTCCGGGGGCTTTGACTATGGCTACACCTTC. Amino acids: CASSPSGGFDYGYTF.

J is TRBJ2-7 and V is TRBV7-9; no reliable D call. CDR3 length equals 12 residues. Trimming left V 5 bases short and J 5 bases short, with 10 bases between. Germline-derived CDR1 and CDR2 are SEHNR and FQNEAQ (reference sequence). This CDR3 is CASSPSRDEQYF. For the CDR3, the DNA is TGTGCCAGCAGCCCGAGCCGGGACGAGCAGTACTTC.

The CDR3 DNA is TGCGCCAGCAGCCAAGAAGGAGGGGGCTACTACGAGCAGTACTTC. It codes for CASSQEGGGYYEQYF. V usage is TRBV4-1 and J usage is TRBJ2-7; TRBD1 is a possible D gene (7 bases). Germline V CDR1 and CDR2: MGHRA, YSYEKL. V dropped 0 bases and J dropped 3 bases, with 12 bases sitting between them. There are 15 residues in the CDR3.

This rearrangement joins TRBV2 to TRBJ2-7; no clear D gene. The germline V gene encodes CDR1 SNHLY and CDR2 FYNNEI. The CDR3 loop spans 11 amino acids. Trimming pared 7 bases from V and 6 bases from J, leaving 10 bases between. The chain's CDR3 is CASIIGLEQYF. The CDR3 nucleotides read TGTGCCAGCATAATTGGCCTCGAGCAGTACTTC.

This chain joins TRBV19 and TRBJ2-3, with D perhaps TRBD2 (5 bases). This CDR3 spans 15 amino acids. The germline CDR1 and CDR2 sequences are LNHDA and SQIVND (reference sequence). V dropped 5 bases and J dropped 2 bases, with 14 bases sitting between them. The chain's CDR3 is CASSVTSHFTDTQYF. The CDR3 region has the DNA TGTGCCAGTAGTGTCACTAGTCATTTCACAGATACGCAGTATTTT.

The rearrangement links TRBV4-2 to TRBJ2-4; D assignment may be TRBD1 or TRBD2 (5 bases each). Trimming left V 0 bases short and J 12 bases short, with 15 bases between. CDR1 is LGHNA, CDR2 YNFKEQ, per germline. The CDR3 totals 14 residues. The CDR3 sequence: CASSQETGTARQYF. CDR3 in DNA: TGTGCCAGCAGCCAAGAGACCGGGACCGCCCGTCAGTACTTC.

The V gene is TRBV5-1, the J gene TRBJ2-6; 11 bases line up with TRBD2. From germline, CDR1 is SGHRS and CDR2 YFSETQ. Trimming removed 4 bases from V and 0 bases from J; junction bases left unmatched: 6. This CDR3 is built from 18 residues. The CDR3 coding sequence is TGCGCCAGCAGCGAACTAGCGGGGGCCGTCTCTGGGGCCAACGTCCTGACTTTC. It encodes CASSELAGAVSGANVLTF.

This clone is termed medium-sized. V usage is TRBV2 and J usage is TRBJ1-2; D is unclear. The CDR3 extends over 17 amino acids. The germline gives CDR1 SNHLY, CDR2 FYNNEI. V lost 3 bases and J lost 4, with 21 bases in between. As DNA, the CDR3 is TGTGCCAGCAGTGAGTTCGGAACGCTACCCAGCCCCTATGGCTACACCTTC. It encodes CASSEFGTLPSPYGYTF. Supplemented by reference TRBV2 and TRBJ1-2, the full variable domain reads EPEVTQTPSHQVTQMGQEVILRCVPISNHLYFYWYRQILGQKVEFLVSFYNNEISEKSEIFDDQFSVERPDGSNFTLKIRSTKLEDSAMYFCASSEFGTLPSPYGYTFGSGTRLTVV.

This sequence joins TRBV7-9 and TRBJ1-4; D not certain. Per the germline V gene, CDR1 is SEHNR and CDR2 is FQNEAQ (reference sequence). The CDR3 runs to 17 residues. Trimming took off 2 bases at V and 0 bases at J, with 13 bases between the two ends. CDR3 loop: CASSLLGSPATNEKLFF. The CDR3 DNA reads TGTGCCAGCAGCTTATTAGGCTCTCCCGCAACTAATGAAAAACTGTTTTTT.

The chain joins TRBV5-4 to TRBJ2-7, with 9 nucleotides matching TRBD1. Trimming removed 4 bases from V and 1 base from J; junction bases left unmatched: 9. In germline, CDR1 is SGHNT, CDR2 YYREEE (reference sequence). The CDR3 has 16 amino acids. CDR3 amino acids: CASSPPWGTGSYEQYF. CDR3 bases: TGTGCCAGCAGCCCCCCATGGGGGACAGGGTCCTACGAGCAGTACTTC. Using reference TRBV5-4 and TRBJ2-7 for the parts outside the CDR3, the full variable domain is ETGVTQSPTHLIKTRGQQVTLRCSSQSGHNTVSWYQQALGQGPQFIFQYYREEENGRGNFPPRFSGLQFPNYSSELNVNALELDDSALYLCASSPPWGTGSYEQYFGPGTRLTVT.

V and J are TRBV6-1 and TRBJ2-1; TRBD2 agrees at 9 bases. The CDR3 length is 15 residues. Germline CDR1 and CDR2: MNHNS and SASEGT. V was clipped by 7 bases and J by 4 bases; unmatched bases: 8. The CDR3 reads CASTILAGRYNEQFF. In DNA, the CDR3 is TGTGCCAGCACCATTCTAGCGGGGCGATACAATGAGCAGTTCTTC.

The chain has TRBV4-1 and TRBJ1-4; 7 bases agree with TRBD1. Germline V lookup: CDR1 MGHRA, CDR2 YSYEKL. V trimming: 0 bases; J trimming: 8 bases; junction bases outside the gene matches: 6. This CDR3 region has 15 residues. In DNA, the CDR3 is TGCGCCAGCAGCCAAGAAGGGACAGCGGGGGAAAAACTGTTTTTT. It yields the protein CASSQEGTAGEKLFF.

This sequence joins TRBV4-2 and TRBJ2-7; 8 nucleotides agree with TRBD2. This CDR3 has 14 residues. The germline V gene encodes CDR1 LGHNA and CDR2 YNFKEQ. V was pared by 4 bases and J by 6 bases, with 8 bases of the junction left unmatched. The CDR3 DNA reads as TGTGCCAGCAGCCCCACTAGCGGCTCGGGCGAGCAGTACTTC. Protein: CASSPTSGSGEQYF.

CDR3 loop: CASSETGPLYEQYF. The DNA of the CDR3 is TGTGCCAGCAGTGAGACAGGTCCCCTCTACGAGCAGTACTTC. The V and J genes are TRBV6-1 and TRBJ2-7; D is perhaps TRBD1 (6 bases). CDR1 and CDR2 (germline): MNHNS, SASEGT. The CDR3 loop spans 14 amino acids. The V end lost 3 bases, the J end lost 3 bases, and 12 bases lay between the germline ends.

For the CDR3, the DNA is TGTGCCAGCAGCGGTGGGTCGGTAGCGCGACCGTCCTACAATGAGCAGTTCTTC. The encoded protein is CASSGGSVARPSYNEQFF. The chain carries TRBV9 and TRBJ2-1, with a weak D call TRBD2 (5 bases). The germline gives CDR1 SGDLS, CDR2 YYNGEE. CDR3 length equals 18 residues. V lost 3 bases, J lost 1 base, and 20 bases lay in between.

V is TRBV5-1 and J is TRBJ1-1; D unresolved. Trimming left V 4 bases short and J 3 bases short, with 10 bases between. This CDR3 region has 13 residues. CDR1 and CDR2 from the germline V gene are SGHRS and YFSETQ. The CDR3: CASSAYMHTEAFF. CDR3 DNA sequence: TGCGCCAGCAGCGCCTACATGCACACTGAAGCTTTCTTT.

The chain uses TRBV11-1 and TRBJ2-7; tentative D call: TRBD2 (6 bases). This CDR3 region has 13 residues. Germline lookup yields CDR1 SGHAT and CDR2 FQDESV (reference sequence). With 3 bases removed from V and 2 bases from J, the gap between germline ends came to 8 bases. The CDR3 nucleotides read TGTGCCAGCAGCTTGGGAGGAACCTACGAGCAGTACTTC. Its protein product is CASSLGGTYEQYF.

The rearrangement links TRBV23-1 to TRBJ2-7, with D uncertain. TRBV23-1 carries the ORF label, with uncertain function. V gave up 3 bases and J gave up 7 bases, with 16 bases separating them. The CDR3 consists of 14 residues. The CDR3 protein is CASSQPRVPGEQYF. DNA of the CDR3: TGCGCCAGCAGTCAGCCAAGGGTCCCTGGGGAGCAGTACTTC.

The count of this clone is one. The rearrangement uses TRBV19 and TRBJ1-1; D not certain. This CDR3 region has 16 residues. V was pared by 4 bases and J by 2 bases, with 17 bases between. Germline V lookup: CDR1 LNHDA, CDR2 SQIVND (reference sequence). CDR3 residues: CASSTTYLTQNTEAFF. The DNA of the CDR3 is TGTGCCAGTAGTACCACCTACCTGACACAAAACACTGAAGCTTTCTTT. Using reference TRBV19 and TRBJ1-1 for the parts outside the CDR3, the full variable domain is DGGITQSPKYLFRKEGQNVTLSCEQNLNHDAMYWYRQDPGQGLRLIYYSQIVNDFQKGDIAEGYSVSREKKESFPLTVTSAQKNPTAFYLCASSTTYLTQNTEAFFGQGTRLTVV.